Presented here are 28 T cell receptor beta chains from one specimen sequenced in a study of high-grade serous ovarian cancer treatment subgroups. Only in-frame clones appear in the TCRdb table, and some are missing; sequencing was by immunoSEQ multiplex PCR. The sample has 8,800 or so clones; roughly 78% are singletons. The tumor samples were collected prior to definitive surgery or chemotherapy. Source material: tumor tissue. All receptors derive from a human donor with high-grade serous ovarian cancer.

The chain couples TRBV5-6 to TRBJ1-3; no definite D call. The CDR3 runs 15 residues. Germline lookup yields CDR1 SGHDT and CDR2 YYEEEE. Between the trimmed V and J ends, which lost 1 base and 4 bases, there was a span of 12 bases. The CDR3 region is CASSLYQAGGNTIYF. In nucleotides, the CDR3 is TGTGCCAGCAGCTTGTACCAGGCGGGAGGAAACACCATATATTTT.

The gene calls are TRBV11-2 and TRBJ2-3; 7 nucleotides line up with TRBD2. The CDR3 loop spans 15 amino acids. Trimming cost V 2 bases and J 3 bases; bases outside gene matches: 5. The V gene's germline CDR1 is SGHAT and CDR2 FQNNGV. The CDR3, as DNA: TGTGCCAGCAGCTTATCATCCGGGAGGACAGATACGCAGTATTTT. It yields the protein CASSLSSGRTDTQYF.

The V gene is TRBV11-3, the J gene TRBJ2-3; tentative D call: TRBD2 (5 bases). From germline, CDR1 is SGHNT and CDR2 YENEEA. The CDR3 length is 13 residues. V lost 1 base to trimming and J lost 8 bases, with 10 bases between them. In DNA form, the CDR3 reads TGTGCCAGCAGCTTAGCTAGCACGGGTACGCAGTATTTT. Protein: CASSLASTGTQYF.

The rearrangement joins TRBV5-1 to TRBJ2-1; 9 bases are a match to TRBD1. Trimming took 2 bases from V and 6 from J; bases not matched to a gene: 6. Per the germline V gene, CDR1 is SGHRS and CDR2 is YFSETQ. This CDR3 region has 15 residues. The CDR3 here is CASSFRDRVLNEQFF. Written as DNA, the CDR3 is TGCGCCAGCAGCTTCAGGGACAGGGTTCTCAATGAGCAGTTCTTC.

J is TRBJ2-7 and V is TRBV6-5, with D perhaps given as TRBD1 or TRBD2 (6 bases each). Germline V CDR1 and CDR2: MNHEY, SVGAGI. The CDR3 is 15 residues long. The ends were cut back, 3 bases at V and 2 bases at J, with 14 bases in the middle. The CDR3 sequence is CASSYGTGRTYEQYF. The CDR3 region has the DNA TGTGCCAGCAGTTATGGAACAGGGAGGACCTACGAGCAGTACTTC.

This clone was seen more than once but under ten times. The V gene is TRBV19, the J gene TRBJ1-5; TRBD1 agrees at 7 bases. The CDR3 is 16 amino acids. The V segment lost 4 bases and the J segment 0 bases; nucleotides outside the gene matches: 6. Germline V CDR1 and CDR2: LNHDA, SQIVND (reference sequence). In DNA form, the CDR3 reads TGTGCCAGTAGTAGGACGACAGGGTATAGCAATCAGCCCCAGCATTTT. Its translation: CASSRTTGYSNQPQHF.

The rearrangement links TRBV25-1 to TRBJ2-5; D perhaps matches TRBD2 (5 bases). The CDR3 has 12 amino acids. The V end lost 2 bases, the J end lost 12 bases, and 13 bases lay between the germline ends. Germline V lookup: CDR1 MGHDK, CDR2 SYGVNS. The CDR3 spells CASSEGRQEEYF. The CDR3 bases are TGTGCCAGCAGTGAAGGCCGGCAGGAGGAGTACTTC.

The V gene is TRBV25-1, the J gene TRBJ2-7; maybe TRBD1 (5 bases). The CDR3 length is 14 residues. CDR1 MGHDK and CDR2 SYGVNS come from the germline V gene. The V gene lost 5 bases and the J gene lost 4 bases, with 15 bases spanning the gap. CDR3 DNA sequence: TGTGCCAGCAGTTTCTCAGGAAGGGGATACGAGCAGTACTTC. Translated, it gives CASSFSGRGYEQYF.

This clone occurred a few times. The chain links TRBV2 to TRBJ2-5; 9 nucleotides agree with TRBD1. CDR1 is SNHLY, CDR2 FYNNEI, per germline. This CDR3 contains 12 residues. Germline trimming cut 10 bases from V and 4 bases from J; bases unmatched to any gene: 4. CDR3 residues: CATGTGLETQYF. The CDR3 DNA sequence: TGTGCCACCGGGACAGGGCTAGAGACCCAGTACTTC.

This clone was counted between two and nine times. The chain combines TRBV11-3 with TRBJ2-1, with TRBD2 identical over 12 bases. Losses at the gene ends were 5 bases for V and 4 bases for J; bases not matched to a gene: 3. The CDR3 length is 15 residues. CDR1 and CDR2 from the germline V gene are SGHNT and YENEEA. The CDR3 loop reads CASSIGTSGYNEQFF. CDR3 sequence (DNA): TGTGCCAGCAGCATAGGGACTAGCGGGTACAATGAGCAGTTCTTC.

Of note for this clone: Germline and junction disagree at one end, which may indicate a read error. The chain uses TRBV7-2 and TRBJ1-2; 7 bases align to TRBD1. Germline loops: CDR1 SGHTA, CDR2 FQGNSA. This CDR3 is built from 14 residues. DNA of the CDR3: TGTGCCAGCAGTTTAGACAGGGCCTTCTATGGCTACACCTTC. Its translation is CASSLDRAFYGYTF.

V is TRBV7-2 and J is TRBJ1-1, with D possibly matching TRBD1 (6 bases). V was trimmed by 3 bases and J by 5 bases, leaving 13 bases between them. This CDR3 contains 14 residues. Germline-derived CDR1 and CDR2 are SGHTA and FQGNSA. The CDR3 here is CASSFQGTGTEAFF. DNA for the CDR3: TGTGCCAGCAGCTTCCAGGGGACGGGGACTGAAGCTTTCTTT. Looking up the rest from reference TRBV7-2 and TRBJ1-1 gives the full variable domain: GAGVSQSPSNKVTEKGKDVELRCDPISGHTALYWYRQSLGQGLEFLIYFQGNSAPDKSGLPSDRFSAERTGGSVSTLTIQRTQQEDSAVYLCASSFQGTGTEAFFGQGTRLTVV.

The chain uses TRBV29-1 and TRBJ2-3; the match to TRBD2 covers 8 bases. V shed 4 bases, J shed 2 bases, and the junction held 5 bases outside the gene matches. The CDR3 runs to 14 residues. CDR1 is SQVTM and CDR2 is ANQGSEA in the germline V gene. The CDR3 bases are TGCAGCGTTGGTACTAGCGGAAACACAGATACGCAGTATTTT. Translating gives CSVGTSGNTDTQYF.

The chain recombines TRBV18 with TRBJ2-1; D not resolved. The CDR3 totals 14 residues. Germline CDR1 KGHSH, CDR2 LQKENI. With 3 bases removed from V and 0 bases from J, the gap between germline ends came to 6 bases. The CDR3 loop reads CASSPLDSYNEQFF. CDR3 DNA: TGTGCCAGCTCACCGCTGGACTCCTACAATGAGCAGTTCTTC.

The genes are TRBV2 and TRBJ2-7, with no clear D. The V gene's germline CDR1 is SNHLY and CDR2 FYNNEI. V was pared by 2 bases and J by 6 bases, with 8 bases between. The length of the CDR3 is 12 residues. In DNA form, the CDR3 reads TGTGCCAGCAGTGAAACTGGGTTCGAGCAGTACTTC. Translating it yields CASSETGFEQYF. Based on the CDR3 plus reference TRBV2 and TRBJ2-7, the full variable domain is EPEVTQTPSHQVTQMGQEVILRCVPISNHLYFYWYRQILGQKVEFLVSFYNNEISEKSEIFDDQFSVERPDGSNFTLKIRSTKLEDSAMYFCASSETGFEQYFGPGTRLTVT.

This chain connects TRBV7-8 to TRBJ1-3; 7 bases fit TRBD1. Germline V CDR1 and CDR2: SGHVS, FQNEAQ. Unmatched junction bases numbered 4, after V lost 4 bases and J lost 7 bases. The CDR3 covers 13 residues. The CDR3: CASSWTGLNTIYF. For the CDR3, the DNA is TGTGCCAGCAGCTGGACAGGACTCAACACCATATATTTT.

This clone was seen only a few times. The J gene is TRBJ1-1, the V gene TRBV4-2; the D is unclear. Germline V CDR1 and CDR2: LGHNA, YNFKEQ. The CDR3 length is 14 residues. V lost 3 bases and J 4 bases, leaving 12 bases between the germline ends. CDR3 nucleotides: TGTGCCAGCAGCCAGAGGACGCCCTCCACTGAAGCTTTCTTT. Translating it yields CASSQRTPSTEAFF.

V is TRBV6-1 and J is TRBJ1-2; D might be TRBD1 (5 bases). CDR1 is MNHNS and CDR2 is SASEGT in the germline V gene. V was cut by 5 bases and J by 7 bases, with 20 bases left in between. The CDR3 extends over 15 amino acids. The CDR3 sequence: CASSSFRQGSSGYTF. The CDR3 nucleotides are TGTGCCAGCAGTTCCTTCCGGCAGGGAAGCTCTGGCTACACCTTC.

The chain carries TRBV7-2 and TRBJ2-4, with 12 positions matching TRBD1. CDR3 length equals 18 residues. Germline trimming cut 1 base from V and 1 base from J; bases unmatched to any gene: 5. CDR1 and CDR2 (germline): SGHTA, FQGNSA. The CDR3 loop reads CASSLVGTGGYAKNIQYF. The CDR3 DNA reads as TGTGCCAGCAGCTTAGTCGGGACAGGGGGCTACGCCAAAAACATTCAGTACTTC.

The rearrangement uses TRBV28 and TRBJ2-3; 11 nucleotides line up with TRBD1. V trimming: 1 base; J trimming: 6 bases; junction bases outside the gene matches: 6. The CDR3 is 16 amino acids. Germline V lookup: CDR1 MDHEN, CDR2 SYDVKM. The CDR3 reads CASSLYGQGAMDTQYF. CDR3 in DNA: TGTGCCAGCAGTTTATACGGACAGGGGGCGATGGATACGCAGTATTTT.

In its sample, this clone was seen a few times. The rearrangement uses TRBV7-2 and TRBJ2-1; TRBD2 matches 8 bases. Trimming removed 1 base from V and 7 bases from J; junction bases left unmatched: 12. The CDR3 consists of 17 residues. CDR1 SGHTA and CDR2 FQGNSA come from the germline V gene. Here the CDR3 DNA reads TGTGCCAGCAGCTTAGAAAATCGAGCGGGAGTAGGGAATGAGCAGTTCTTC. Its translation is CASSLENRAGVGNEQFF.

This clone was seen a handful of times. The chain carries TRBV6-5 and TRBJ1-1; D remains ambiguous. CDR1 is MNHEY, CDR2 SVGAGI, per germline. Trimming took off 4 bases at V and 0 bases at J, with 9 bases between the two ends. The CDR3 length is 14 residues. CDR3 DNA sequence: TGTGCCAGCAGTTCTTTACATCTGAACACTGAAGCTTTCTTT. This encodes CASSSLHLNTEAFF.

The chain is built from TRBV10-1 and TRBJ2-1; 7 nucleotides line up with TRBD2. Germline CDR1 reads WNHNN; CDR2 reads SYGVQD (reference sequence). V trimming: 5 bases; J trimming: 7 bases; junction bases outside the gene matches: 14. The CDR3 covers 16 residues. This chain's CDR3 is CASSSLLAGDGNEQFF. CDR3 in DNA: TGCGCCAGCAGTTCGCTTCTCGCGGGGGACGGGAATGAGCAGTTCTTC.

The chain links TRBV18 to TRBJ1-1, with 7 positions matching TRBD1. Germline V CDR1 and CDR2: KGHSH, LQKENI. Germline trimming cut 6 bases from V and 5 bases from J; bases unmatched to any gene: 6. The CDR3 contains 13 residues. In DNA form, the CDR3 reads TGTGCCAGCTCCACAGGGGCATTTACTGAAGCTTTCTTT. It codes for CASSTGAFTEAFF.

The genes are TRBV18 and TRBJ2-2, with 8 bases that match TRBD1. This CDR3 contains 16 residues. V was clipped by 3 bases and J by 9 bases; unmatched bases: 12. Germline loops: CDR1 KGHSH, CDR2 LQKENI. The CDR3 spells CASSPQGARVQRELFF. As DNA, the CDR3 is TGTGCCAGCTCACCCCAGGGGGCGCGAGTTCAACGGGAGCTGTTTTTT.

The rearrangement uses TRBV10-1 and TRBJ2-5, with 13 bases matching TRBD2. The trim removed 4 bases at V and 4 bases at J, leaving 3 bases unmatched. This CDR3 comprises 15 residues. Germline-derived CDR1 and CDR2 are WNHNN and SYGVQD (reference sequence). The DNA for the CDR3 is TGCGCCAGCAGTGCCGGGACTAGCGGGATAGAGACCCAGTACTTC. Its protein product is CASSAGTSGIETQYF.

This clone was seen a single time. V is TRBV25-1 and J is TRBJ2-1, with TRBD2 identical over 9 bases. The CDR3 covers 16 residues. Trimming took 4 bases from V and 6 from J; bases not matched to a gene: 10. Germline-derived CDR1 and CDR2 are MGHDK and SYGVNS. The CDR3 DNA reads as TGTGCCAGCAGTGCCGGGGCAGCGGGAGGTGCCAATGAGCAGTTCTTC. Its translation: CASSAGAAGGANEQFF.

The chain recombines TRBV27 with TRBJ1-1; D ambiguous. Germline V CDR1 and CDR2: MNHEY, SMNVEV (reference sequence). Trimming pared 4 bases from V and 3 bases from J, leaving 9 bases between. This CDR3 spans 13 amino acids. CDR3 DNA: TGTGCCAGCAGTTATGGACGGTACACTGAAGCTTTCTTT. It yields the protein CASSYGRYTEAFF.